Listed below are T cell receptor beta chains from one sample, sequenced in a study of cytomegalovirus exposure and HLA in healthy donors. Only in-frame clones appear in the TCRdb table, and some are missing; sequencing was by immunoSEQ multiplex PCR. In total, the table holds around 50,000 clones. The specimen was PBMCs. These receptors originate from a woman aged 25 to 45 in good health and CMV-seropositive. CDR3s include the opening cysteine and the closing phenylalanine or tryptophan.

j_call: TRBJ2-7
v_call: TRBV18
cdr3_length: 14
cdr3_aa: CASSPSGGFYEQYF

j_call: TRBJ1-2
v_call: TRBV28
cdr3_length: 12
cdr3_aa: CASWGGNYGYTF

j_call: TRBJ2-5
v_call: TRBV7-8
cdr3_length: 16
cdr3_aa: CASSPPVLGRGETQYF

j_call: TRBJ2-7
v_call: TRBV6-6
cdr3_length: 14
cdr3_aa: CASSSGQGANEQYF

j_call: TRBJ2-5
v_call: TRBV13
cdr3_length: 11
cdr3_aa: CASSSEGTQYF

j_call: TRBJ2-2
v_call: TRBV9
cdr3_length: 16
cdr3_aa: CASSVEDRGLTGELFF

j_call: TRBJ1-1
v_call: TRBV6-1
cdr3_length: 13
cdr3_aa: CASRSDRNTEAFF

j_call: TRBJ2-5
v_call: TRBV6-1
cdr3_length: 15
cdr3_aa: CASSELAGGQETQYF

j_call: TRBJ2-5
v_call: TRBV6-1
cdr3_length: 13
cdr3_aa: CASKQGLGETQYF

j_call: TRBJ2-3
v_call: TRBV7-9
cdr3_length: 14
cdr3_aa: CASSSEGGTDTQYF

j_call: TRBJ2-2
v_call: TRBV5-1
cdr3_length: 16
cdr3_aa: CASSLESRGYTGELFF

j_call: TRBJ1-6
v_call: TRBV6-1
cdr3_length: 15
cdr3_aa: CASSLVQGPNSPLHF

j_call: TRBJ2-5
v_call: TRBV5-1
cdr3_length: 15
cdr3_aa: CASSLRGAWQETQYF

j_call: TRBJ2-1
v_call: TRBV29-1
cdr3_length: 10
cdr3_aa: CSVGLSEQFF